A single sample is the source of the 10 T cell receptor beta chains below, sequenced in a study of blood T cell repertoires in COVID-19. The repertoire was sequenced with immunoSEQ multiplex PCR; TCRdb's copy has only in-frame clones and lacks some. The sample contains about 99,000 clones, about four fifths of which appear only once. Sequencing was performed on peripheral blood. Receptor source: a man in his 70s with active or convalescent COVID-19.

V gene TRBV28 combines with J gene TRBJ1-2, with 7 bases matching TRBD1. This CDR3 is built from 14 residues. After removal of 5 bases from V and 7 bases from J, the junction contained 10 bases not matched to a gene. CDR1 MDHEN and CDR2 SYDVKM come from the germline V gene. The CDR3 reads CASSVGGASRGYTF. The CDR3 DNA reads as TGTGCCAGCAGTGTAGGGGGCGCTTCCCGTGGCTACACCTTC.

The V gene is TRBV4-2, the J gene TRBJ2-7, with 7 bases fitting TRBD1. V was clipped by 4 bases and J by 2 bases; unmatched bases: 2. The germline CDR1 and CDR2 sequences are LGHNA and YNFKEQ. The CDR3 is 13 residues long. The CDR3, as DNA: TGTGCCAGCAGCCGTGGGACAGCCTACGAGCAGTACTTC. This translates into CASSRGTAYEQYF.

In nucleotides, the CDR3 is TGTGCCAGCAGTGAAGGGCTTTACTATGGCTACACCTTC. This encodes CASSEGLYYGYTF. The V and J genes are TRBV2 and TRBJ1-2; D not certain. V was trimmed by 1 base and J by 3 bases, leaving 6 bases between them. Germline CDR1 and CDR2: SNHLY and FYNNEI. CDR3 length: 13 amino acids.

This clone occurred once. This specimen includes other DNA sequences encoding the same CDR3. V gene TRBV7-2 combines with J gene TRBJ1-5, with 7 positions matching TRBD1. The CDR3 spans 13 residues. V shed 1 base and J 6 bases; nucleotides not matched to a gene: 0. Germline V gives CDR1 SGHTA, CDR2 FQGNSA. CDR3 sequence: CASSLDRGQPQHF. CDR3 sequence (DNA): TGTGCCAGCAGCTTAGACAGGGGTCAGCCCCAGCATTTT.

This chain joins TRBV30 and TRBJ2-1, with 14 bases aligning to TRBD2. This CDR3 is built from 15 residues. V dropped 2 bases and J dropped 4; count of bases not matched to a gene: 1. The germline V gene encodes CDR1 GTSNPN and CDR2 SVGIG (reference sequence). The CDR3 nucleotides are TGTGCCTGGAGTCGGACTAGCGGGGGGTACAATGAGCAGTTCTTC. Protein product: CAWSRTSGGYNEQFF.

The chain carries TRBV5-8 and TRBJ2-2, with 9 bases fitting TRBD1. The ends lost 1 base at V and 4 bases at J; junction bases unmatched: 8. There are 17 residues in the CDR3. Germline V lookup: CDR1 SGHTS, CDR2 YDEGEE. CDR3 in amino acids: CASSLTWDRASTGELFF. For the CDR3, the DNA is TGTGCCAGCAGCTTGACCTGGGACAGGGCGAGCACCGGGGAGCTGTTTTTT.

V gene TRBV7-9 combines with J gene TRBJ1-1, with TRBD1 matching 8 bases. V trimming: 2 bases; J trimming: 9 bases; junction bases outside the gene matches: 5. The CDR3 sequence is 13 residues long. Germline V CDR1 and CDR2: SEHNR, FQNEAQ (reference sequence). The CDR3 DNA reads TGTGCCAGCAGCTTATCGGGGACAGGAAAAGCTTTCTTT. Its translation is CASSLSGTGKAFF.

The rearrangement links TRBV6-6 to TRBJ1-1; weak D call: TRBD1 (5 bases). Trimming took 5 bases from V and 5 from J, leaving 9 bases between them. CDR3 length: 12 residues. Germline V gene lookup returns CDR1 MNHNY and CDR2 SVGAGI (reference sequence). The CDR3 protein is CASSPRQTEAFF. As DNA, the CDR3 is TGTGCCAGCAGTCCGAGACAGACTGAAGCTTTCTTT.

This clone was picked up a small number of times. CDR3 amino acids: CAISESLATNEKLFF. CDR3 DNA: TGTGCCATCAGTGAGTCGTTAGCAACTAATGAAAAACTGTTTTTT. The chain is built from TRBV10-3 and TRBJ1-4; D is unresolved. V dropped 0 bases and J dropped 0 bases, with 5 bases sitting between them. Germline V gene sequence: CDR1 ENHRY, CDR2 SYGVKD. The CDR3 runs to 15 residues.

The genes are TRBV6-6 and TRBJ1-4; 9 bases agree with TRBD1. There are 14 residues in the CDR3. V was clipped by 5 bases and J by 7 bases; unmatched bases: 5. Germline V gene sequence: CDR1 MNHNY, CDR2 SVGAGI (reference sequence). The CDR3 nucleotides are TGTGCCAGCAGTCGGACAGGGGTGGGTGAAAAACTGTTTTTT. Its translation: CASSRTGVGEKLFF.